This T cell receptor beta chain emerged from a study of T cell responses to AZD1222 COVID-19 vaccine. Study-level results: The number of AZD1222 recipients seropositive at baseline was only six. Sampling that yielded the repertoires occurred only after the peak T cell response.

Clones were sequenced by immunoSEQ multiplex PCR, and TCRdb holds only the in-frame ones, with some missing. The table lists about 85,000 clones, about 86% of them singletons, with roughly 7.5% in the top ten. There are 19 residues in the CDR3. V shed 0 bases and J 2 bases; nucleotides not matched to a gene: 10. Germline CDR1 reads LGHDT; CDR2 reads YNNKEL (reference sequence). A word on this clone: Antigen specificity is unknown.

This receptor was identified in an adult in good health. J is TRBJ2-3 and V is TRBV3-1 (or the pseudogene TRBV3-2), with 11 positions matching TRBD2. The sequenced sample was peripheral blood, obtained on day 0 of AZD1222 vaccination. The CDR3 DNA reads TGTGCCAGCAGCCAAGAGGTCGGGCTAGCGGGAGGAGTCACAGATACGCAGTATTTT. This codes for CASSQEVGLAGGVTDTQYF.